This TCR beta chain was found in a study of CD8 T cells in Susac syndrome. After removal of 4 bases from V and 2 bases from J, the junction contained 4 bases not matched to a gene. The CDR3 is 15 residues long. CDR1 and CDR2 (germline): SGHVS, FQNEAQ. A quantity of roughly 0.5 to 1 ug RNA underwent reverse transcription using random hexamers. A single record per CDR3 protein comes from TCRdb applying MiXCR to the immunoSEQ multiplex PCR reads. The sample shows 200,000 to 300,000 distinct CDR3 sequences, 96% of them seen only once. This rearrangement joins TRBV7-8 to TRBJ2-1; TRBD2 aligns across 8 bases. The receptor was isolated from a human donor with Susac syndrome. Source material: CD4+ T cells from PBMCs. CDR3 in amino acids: CASSSMREAYNEQFF. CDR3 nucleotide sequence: TGTGCCAGCAGCTCAATGCGGGAGGCCTACAATGAGCAGTTCTTC.